This TCR beta chain came from a study of identical twins. Study-wide points: Among monozygotic twins, out-of-frame TCR alpha sharing exceeded what models predicted. Out-of-frame alpha sequences shared by twins showed excess low generation probability.

One entry per CDR3 protein, called by TCRdb with MiXCR from the 5' RACE reads. In the table there are 450,000 to 650,000 distinct CDR3 sequences, roughly 15% of which are singletons. Looked up from germline, CDR1 is MGHRA and CDR2 is YSYEKL. The CDR3 is 16 residues long. The germline V and J ends were trimmed by 4 bases and 7 bases, with 19 bases remaining between them. This clonotype has just a few counts. Its antigen is unknown. These sequences were also reported in another study, on yellow fever vaccine responses in identical twins.

The J gene is TRBJ2-2, the V gene TRBV4-1; perhaps TRBD1 as D (6 bases). Sequencing was done on a sample of CD4+ T cells sorted from blood. This TCR was recovered from a woman under 30 in good health. In DNA form, the CDR3 reads TGCGCCAGCAGCCCCCCAGACAGGCCTCCCCTCGGGGAGCTGTTTTTT. Translated, it gives CASSPPDRPPLGELFF.